Below, 14 T cell receptor beta chains from the same sample are listed, as sequenced in a study of shared clonotypes between healthy human individuals. Sequencing was performed with immunoSEQ multiplex PCR; in TCRdb, only in-frame clones are kept and a portion is missing. The top ten hold around 1.5% of the sample, which has some 980,000 clones, over 75% seen once. Material for sequencing was memory CD4+ T cells sorted from blood. Subset here: CD45RA-negative fraction. Every receptor here comes from a young man in good health.

The V gene is TRBV11-2, the J gene TRBJ2-7, with no clear D. Germline CDR1 reads SGHAT; CDR2 reads FQNNGV. Trimming shortened V by 5 bases and J by 1 base, and 9 bases separated the two germline ends. This CDR3 spans 13 amino acids. CDR3 nucleotide sequence: TGTGCCAGCAGCCCCCCCAAGTCCTACGAGCAGTACTTC. It specifies CASSPPKSYEQYF.

This chain joins TRBV27 and TRBJ1-2, with D unresolved. The V end was cut by 6 bases, the J end by 8 bases, with 16 bases between. CDR1 and CDR2 from the germline V gene are MNHEY and SMNVEV (reference sequence). The CDR3 has 13 amino acids. DNA of the CDR3: TGTGCCAGCAGCCCAGGTCACGTGAGCGGCTACACCTTC. Residues: CASSPGHVSGYTF.

The rearrangement links TRBV19 to TRBJ1-1; D might be TRBD1 (6 bases). The V end was cut by 5 bases, the J end by 3 bases, with 10 bases between. Germline V lookup: CDR1 LNHDA, CDR2 SQIVND (reference sequence). CDR3 length: 13 residues. The CDR3 DNA follows: TGTGCCAGTAGTGCATACAGGGACACTGAAGCTTTCTTT. It is translated as CASSAYRDTEAFF.

The count of this clone is one. In the same sample, other DNA sequences code for this CDR3. The chain uses TRBV18 and TRBJ2-3; D possibly corresponds to TRBD2 (6 bases). With 0 bases removed from V and 0 bases from J, the gap between germline ends came to 10 bases. Germline V gives CDR1 KGHSH, CDR2 LQKENI. The length of the CDR3 is 16 residues. The CDR3: CASSPPVGGSTDTQYF. Written as DNA, the CDR3 is TGTGCCAGCTCACCACCGGTGGGAGGAAGCACAGATACGCAGTATTTT.

The V and J genes are TRBV28 and TRBJ1-5, with D possibly being TRBD1 (5 bases). V lost 1 base and J 9 bases, leaving 10 bases between the germline ends. The CDR3 has 13 amino acids. Germline V gene sequence: CDR1 MDHEN, CDR2 SYDVKM. The CDR3: CASSLSGGRPQHF. The CDR3, as DNA: TGTGCCAGCAGTTTATCCGGGGGAAGGCCCCAGCATTTT.

This clone has only a few counts. This chain uses TRBV5-1 with TRBJ2-1; D call uncertain. Germline CDR1 and CDR2: SGHRS and YFSETQ. The CDR3 extends over 14 amino acids. The V and J ends lost 2 bases and 0 bases respectively, with 6 bases between them. The CDR3 loop reads CASSLDPSYNEQFF. The DNA of the CDR3 is TGCGCCAGCAGCTTAGACCCCTCCTACAATGAGCAGTTCTTC.

The chain has TRBV7-2 and TRBJ2-1, with 8 nucleotides matching TRBD2. After removal of 5 bases from V and 4 bases from J, the junction contained 7 bases not matched to a gene. The CDR3 loop spans 15 amino acids. Germline CDR1 SGHTA, CDR2 FQGNSA. The chain's CDR3 is CASSAPGLAYNEQFF. DNA for the CDR3: TGTGCCAGCAGCGCCCCCGGACTAGCTTACAATGAGCAGTTCTTC.

The chain has TRBV27 and TRBJ1-4; D is perhaps TRBD1 (5 bases). The CDR3 is 18 amino acids. Germline V CDR1 and CDR2: MNHEY, SMNVEV (reference sequence). Trimming shortened V by 5 bases and J by 3 bases, and 22 bases separated the two germline ends. The CDR3 loop is CASSRKGRDQASNEKLFF. The CDR3 DNA sequence: TGTGCCAGCAGTCGTAAAGGGAGGGACCAGGCGTCTAATGAAAAACTGTTTTTT.

This sequence joins TRBV29-1 and TRBJ2-3; D gene uncertain. Germline CDR1 SQVTM, CDR2 ANQGSEA. This CDR3 has 13 amino acids. The V end lost 4 bases, the J end lost 2 bases, and 10 bases lay between the germline ends. The CDR3 DNA sequence: TGCAGCGTTGGAGGACCGAACACAGATACGCAGTATTTT. It specifies CSVGGPNTDTQYF.

The rearrangement links TRBV2 to TRBJ2-7; D tentatively fits TRBD1 or TRBD2 (5 bases each). Trimming took 2 bases from V and 6 from J, leaving 11 bases between them. Germline assignment: CDR1 SNHLY and CDR2 FYNNEI. The CDR3 contains 13 residues. The CDR3 DNA is TGTGCCAGCAGTGAAATTGGGGGAAGCGAGCAGTACTTC. The encoded protein is CASSEIGGSEQYF.

This clone was detected only a few times. The rearrangement links TRBV7-9 to TRBJ2-7; D possibly corresponds to TRBD1 (6 bases). Germline V CDR1 and CDR2: SEHNR, FQNEAQ (reference sequence). V shed 4 bases and J shed 2 bases, with 12 bases lying between them. CDR3 length: 14 amino acids. The CDR3: CASSSTTGTYEQYF. CDR3 nucleotide sequence: TGTGCCAGCAGCTCAACAACAGGGACCTACGAGCAGTACTTC.

CDR3 DNA: TGTGCCAGCAGCTTGAAATACAGGGGCTTCCACAATGAGCAGTTCTTC. Its protein product is CASSLKYRGFHNEQFF. The chain uses TRBV13 and TRBJ2-1, with 7 bases that match TRBD1. The CDR3 runs 16 residues. Losses at the gene ends were 3 bases for V and 5 bases for J; bases not matched to a gene: 10. CDR1 and CDR2 (germline): PRHDT, FYEKMQ (reference sequence).

The chain couples TRBV7-2 to TRBJ1-1; perhaps TRBD1 as D (6 bases). CDR3 length: 14 residues. The germline CDR1 and CDR2 sequences are SGHTA and FQGNSA. The germline V and J ends were trimmed by 3 bases and 1 base, with 9 bases remaining between them. The CDR3 loop is CASSFGQTNTEAFF. The CDR3 DNA is TGTGCCAGCAGCTTCGGACAGACGAACACTGAAGCTTTCTTT.

The chain couples TRBV14 to TRBJ2-7; 8 positions match TRBD2. Germline CDR1 and CDR2: SGHDN and FVKESK. The CDR3 spans 14 residues. The V segment lost 1 base and the J segment 3 bases; nucleotides outside the gene matches: 2. The DNA of the CDR3 is TGTGCCAGCAGCCAAGGGCTAGCGGGCTACGAGCAGTACTTC. Its translation is CASSQGLAGYEQYF. The complete variable domain, with remaining parts taken from reference TRBV14 and TRBJ2-7, reads EAGVTQFPSHSVIEKGQTVTLRCDPISGHDNLYWYRRVMGKEIKFLLHFVKESKQDESGMPNNRFLAERTGGTYSTLKVQPAELEDSGVYFCASSQGLAGYEQYFGPGTRLTVT.